A single TCR beta chain is shown here with its context. This record comes from a study of blood T cell repertoires in COVID-19. Study-level information: The United States, Italy and Spain provided the acute and convalescent COVID-19 samples. From T cells, B-cell-depleted T cells, or PBMCs came the material, which was cDNA or gDNA.

Source study methods: Nucleated cell counts were estimated from reference gene primer amplification. Clones were sequenced by immunoSEQ multiplex PCR, and TCRdb holds only the in-frame ones, with some missing. V and J calls and clone size are those listed in that table; D and trimming were worked out from the DNA. The sample lists approximately 210,000 clones, 85% to 90% occurring once. CDR1 and CDR2 (germline): SGHTA, FQGNSA. The CDR3 sequence is 15 residues long. Unmatched junction bases numbered 5, after V lost 5 bases and J lost 3 bases. Sequencing was carried out using peripheral blood. This sequence originates from a human donor in a cohort sampled during active COVID-19. The chain recombines TRBV7-2 with TRBJ1-4; 8 bases line up with TRBD1. CDR3 sequence: CASSRRTGPNEKLFF. The CDR3 DNA reads as TGTGCCAGCAGCCGCCGGACAGGGCCTAATGAAAAACTGTTTTTT.